This T cell receptor beta chain was documented in a study of cytomegalovirus exposure and HLA in healthy donors. Amplification used 60 Vbeta primers and 13 Jbeta primers. Here immunoSEQ multiplex PCR was the method, and the copy in TCRdb shows in-frame clones only, minus some. The table records under 200,000 clones, approximately 80% of them present only once. This sequence originates from a woman between 45 and 60 years old in good health and CMV-seronegative. The sequenced sample consisted of PBMCs.

The CDR3 is CASSLTVQETQYF. CDR3 in DNA: TGCGCCAGCAGCTTGACAGTCCAAGAGACCCAGTACTTC. V usage is TRBV5-1 and J usage is TRBJ2-5; D unclear. The germline gives CDR1 SGHRS, CDR2 YFSETQ. Trimming removed 1 base from V and 1 base from J, with 5 bases in between. The CDR3 sequence is 13 residues long.